Below are 7 T cell receptor beta chains sequenced from a single sample in a study of blood T cell repertoires in COVID-19. Clones were read by immunoSEQ multiplex PCR, and TCRdb kept only the in-frame ones, dropping some. The repertoire holds 130,000 or so clones, with approximately 77% as singletons. The sequenced material came from peripheral blood. Every receptor here comes from a human donor in a cohort sampled during active COVID-19.

The chain joins TRBV9 to TRBJ2-3; 12 bases map to TRBD2. This CDR3 region has 16 residues. J was trimmed by 5 bases and V by 0 bases; bases with no gene match: 4. Germline-derived CDR1 and CDR2 are SGDLS and YYNGEE. CDR3 loop: CASSVASGGVKDTQYF. The CDR3 coding sequence is TGTGCCAGCAGCGTAGCTAGCGGGGGGGTAAAAGATACGCAGTATTTT.

The chain uses TRBV6-2 or TRBV6-3 and TRBJ2-1, with D perhaps matching TRBD2 (6 bases). CDR3 size: 16 residues. From germline, CDR1 is MNHEY and CDR2 SVGEGT. V lost 3 bases to trimming and J lost 8 bases, with 20 bases between them. CDR3 DNA: TGTGCCAGCAGTTATCCGCCCGGGGGTCGCCGCTATGAGCAGTTCTTC. Translation: CASSYPPGGRRYEQFF.

The gene calls are TRBV27 and TRBJ2-3; 10 bases match TRBD1. CDR1 and CDR2 from the germline V gene are MNHEY and SMNVEV (reference sequence). The CDR3 spans 15 residues. V shed 1 base, J shed 7 bases, and the junction held 5 bases outside the gene matches. CDR3 sequence: CASSLLGTGVYTQYF. CDR3 in DNA: TGTGCCAGCAGTTTATTAGGGACAGGGGTCTATACGCAGTATTTT.

The chain combines TRBV11-2 with TRBJ1-5; unclear D gene. Trimming cost V 2 bases and J 2 bases, with 10 bases left between them. CDR3 size: 15 residues. Germline-derived CDR1 and CDR2 are SGHAT and FQNNGV. The CDR3 DNA reads TGTGCCAGCAGCTTACGAGGGTCGGGCAATCAGCCCCAGCATTTT. Translating it yields CASSLRGSGNQPQHF.

The chain couples TRBV12-3 or TRBV12-4 to TRBJ1-2; D may be TRBD1 (5 bases). The V end was cut by 6 bases, the J end by 7 bases, with 12 bases between. This CDR3 has 12 residues. The CDR3 spells CASSPGGGGYTF. The CDR3 coding sequence is TGTGCCAGCAGCCCGGGGGGAGGTGGCTACACCTTC.

V is TRBV5-6 and J is TRBJ2-7; the match to TRBD1 covers 7 bases. The CDR3 is made up of 17 amino acids. Germline CDR1 SGHDT, CDR2 YYEEEE. V lost 0 bases to trimming and J lost 2 bases; unmatched junction nucleotides: 11. CDR3 in amino acids: CASSLAAFGTETYEQYF. In nucleotides, the CDR3 is TGTGCCAGCAGCTTGGCAGCGTTCGGGACAGAGACCTACGAGCAGTACTTC. Variable domain in full (rest from reference TRBV5-6 and TRBJ2-7): DAGVTQSPTHLIKTRGQQVTLRCSPKSGHDTVSWYQQALGQGPQFIFQYYEEEERQRGNFPDRFSGHQFPNYSSELNVNALLLGDSALYLCASSLAAFGTETYEQYFGPGTRLTVT.

This sequence joins TRBV27 and TRBJ1-6; D unresolved. The CDR3 extends over 14 amino acids. The germline V gene encodes CDR1 MNHEY and CDR2 SMNVEV (reference sequence). The V gene lost 2 bases and the J gene lost 7 bases, with 9 bases spanning the gap. The CDR3 region is CASSLSTVNSPLHF. The CDR3 bases are TGTGCCAGCAGTTTAAGCACAGTAAATTCACCCCTCCACTTT.